This T cell receptor beta chain was identified during a study of CXCR3-negative and CXCR3-positive naive CD8 T cells. Study results and caveats: In CXCR3-positive naive cells, the TRB CDR3s were more hydrophobic than in CXCR3-negative naive cells. TCR interaction strength was inferred from TRB CDR3 physicochemistry, as CD5 matched across naive subsets. With respect to TRBV-TRBJ usage, naive CXCR3-negative and CXCR3-positive cells were similar; memory differed. Both naive subsets had comparably high diversity; memory CD8+ cells much lower.

With regard to this clonotype: No antigen is known for it.

In preparing the TRB cDNA libraries, 5' RACE with UMI labels was used. TCRdb reprocessed the 5' RACE reads and reports one entry per CDR3 protein, with no DNA. The table for this sample gives over 70,000 distinct CDR3 sequences. CD45RO-CCR7+CD27+CD95- marked naive CD8+ T cells. The CDR3 sequence is 19 residues long. CDR1 and CDR2 from the germline V gene are LNHNV and YYDKDF (reference sequence). The sequenced sample consisted of naive CXCR3+ CD8+ T cells from blood. The subset: CD45RO-CCR7+CD27+CD95- naive CD8+ T cells expressing CXCR3 (TNR3+). V usage is TRBV15 and J usage is TRBJ1-4. The receptor's source is a human donor in good health. Some clones in this sample may be carry-over from other donors' samples. The CDR3 spells CATSRGWVQLEDTNEKLFF.